This T cell receptor (beta chain) is drawn from a study of somatic mutations in cytotoxic T cells in rheumatoid arthritis (dated by TCRdb to between 2016 and 2019). In terms of the full investigation: Patient peripheral blood (less than 31 ml EDTA) was drawn right after diagnosis and before any treatment started. The study asked whether expanded CD8+ T-cell clones in newly diagnosed, untreated rheumatoid arthritis carry somatic mutations, and used TCRB deep sequencing to characterize clonality. Patient and control groups had essentially identical median ages. Some T-cell populations stained with V beta antibodies were sorted by flow on a FACSAria II or Sony SH800 to nearly 100% purity, with sorted V beta1+ cells additionally subjected to TCRB sequencing. For 65 rheumatoid arthritis patients and 20 healthy controls, TCRB deep sequencing was carried out. What the work shows at the level of the full study, not this receptor alone: The antigen targets of the expanded CD8+ clones were unknown, and absence from virus-specific databases did not rule out viral specificity. Healthy controls showed no age-related increase in CD8+ clonality, whereas patients did (Spearman r ≈ 0.49). There was no significant difference in CD8+ T-cell clonality between rheumatoid arthritis patients and age-matched healthy controls. The largest CD8+ clone made up more than 20% of CD8+ cells in about an eighth of the 65 patients, and blood and synovial fluid shared several identical CD8+ TCRB sequences.

Sequencing of TCRB CDR3 was done on genomic DNA with the immunoSEQ assay. For the original study's pipeline: When patient CD8+ clones exceeding 1% were checked against published virus-specific TCRB sequences, only a few matched. Only productive TCRB rearrangements were included in the analyses. Defining a clone by its unique TCRB CDR3 sequence, the study calculated clonality as a productive clonality index derived from Shannon entropy. Repertoire overlap between two samples was calculated from the template counts of each clone relative to total templates per sample. A correlation with a Spearman r of over 0.55 was found between V-gene usage by flow cytometry and V-gene usage by TCRB sequencing. What TCRdb holds here is the immuneACCESS table cut down to in-frame rearrangements. Part of the clones is not present; checked against another copy, under half of the missing clones reflect an unresolved V gene, and the others are unexplained. That table gives V, J and clone size, and the DNA gave D and trimming. Across this sample there are about 10,000 clones, with 90% to 95% seen only once. The ten largest clones take up more than 11% of the sample.

On an AutoMACS, CD4+ and CD8+ cells were isolated via positive magnetic bead selection, and their purity was verified by flow cytometry. Clonal expansions were first screened by flow cytometry with a TCR V beta antibody panel, then characterized by TCRB deep sequencing of sorted CD8+ fractions. Peripheral blood mononuclear cells were obtained using density gradient separation with Ficoll-Paque PLUS. Using Nucleospin Tissue or Tissue XS kits, DNA was extracted from CD4-enriched, CD8-enriched or PBMC samples, with quantification by a Qubit 2.0 fluorometer. As to this clone: Its antigen has not been determined. Base qualities are missing; no much larger clone stands one base away.

The sequencing input was CD8+ T cells sorted from blood. The receptor was derived from a woman under 30 with rheumatoid arthritis.

The DNA sequence is as follows: TGTGCCAGCAGTTTATCCGGCGGGAGGTGGGGATACAATGAGCAGTTCTTC. It is translated as CASSLSGGRWGYNEQFF. The sequence links TRBV27 to TRBJ2-1, with 8 bases matching TRBD2. From V the trimming removes 0 bases and from J it removes 4 bases, while the gene matches leave 8 bases of the junction unaccounted for. In the germline V gene (reference sequence), CDR1 corresponds to MNHEY and CDR2 to SMNVEV. The CDR3 numbers 17 residues from cysteine through phenylalanine. Of the read, only the CDR3 DNA is kept; its 51 bases are in frame from base 1.